This TCR beta chain was documented in a study of CD8 T cells in ankylosing spondylitis. This clonotype was recorded at least ten times. What it recognizes is unknown. Quantitative 5'-RACE was performed with molecular barcodes, and it yielded the TCR beta libraries. TCRdb recomputed calls from the 5' RACE reads with MiXCR, one row per CDR3 protein. The sample contains hundreds of thousands of distinct CDR3 sequences, roughly 18% of which appear only once. Study observations and caveats: Some motif variants were previously reported in reactive arthritis synovial fluid and blood. Blood of patients with ankylosing spondylitis appeared to be characterized by a TCR beta motif of 8 or 9 highly homologous variants.

The sequenced sample was blood, either unsorted or a sorted T cell fraction (not recorded which). This receptor was obtained from a male donor with ankylosing spondylitis.

The CDR3 region has the DNA TGTGCCAGCAGTTCGACAGGGGGCGAGAAAGAGACCCAGTACTTC. This sequence encodes CASSSTGGEKETQYF. The chain uses TRBV28 and TRBJ2-5; 10 bases line up with TRBD1. CDR1 and CDR2 (germline): MDHEN, SYDVKM. The CDR3 runs 15 residues. J lost 3 bases, V lost 4 bases, and 5 bases had no gene match.